A single sample gave rise to the 26 T cell receptor beta chains below, sequenced in a study of blood T cell repertoires in COVID-19. Repertoires were generated with immunoSEQ multiplex PCR, while TCRdb's copy carries only in-frame clones and drops some. The table lists 150,000 or so clones, more than 70% of them singletons, with under 3% in the top ten. Sequences were obtained from peripheral blood. Receptors originate from a human donor in a cohort sampled during active COVID-19.

This rearrangement joins TRBV6-1 to TRBJ2-2; 11 bases map to TRBD1. The V segment lost 4 bases and the J segment 6 bases; nucleotides outside the gene matches: 7. Germline V lookup: CDR1 MNHNS, CDR2 SASEGT. This CDR3 contains 16 residues. The CDR3 region has the DNA TGTGCCAGCAGTGGGACCGGGACAGGGGGATCCGGGGAGCTGTTTTTT. Protein: CASSGTGTGGSGELFF.

The chain has TRBV11-2 and TRBJ2-7; 7 positions agree with TRBD1. V shed 6 bases and J 4 bases; nucleotides not matched to a gene: 6. CDR3 length equals 13 residues. Germline values: CDR1 SGHAT, CDR2 FQNNGV. The CDR3 coding sequence is TGTGCCAGCAGTTCCGGGACAGTTTACGAGCAGTACTTC. Protein: CASSSGTVYEQYF.

This chain connects TRBV5-1 to TRBJ1-1; 7 bases are shared with TRBD1. In germline, CDR1 is SGHRS, CDR2 YFSETQ. The CDR3 spans 15 residues. With 4 bases clipped from V and 7 bases from J, the junction kept 13 bases outside the gene matches. DNA of the CDR3: TGCGCCAGCAGCCCGAACACGGGACAGACGCTTGAAGCTTTCTTT. Its translation is CASSPNTGQTLEAFF.

The chain has TRBV6-4 and TRBJ1-5; no reliable D call. Trimming removed 7 bases at V and 1 base at J, with 17 bases between. The V gene's germline CDR1 is MRHNA and CDR2 SNTAGT. The CDR3 contains 16 residues. The CDR3 loop reads CASTQGRKRSNQPQHF. The CDR3 DNA reads as TGTGCCAGCACTCAAGGGAGGAAAAGAAGCAATCAGCCCCAGCATTTT.

This clone appeared a single time. The J gene is TRBJ2-7, the V gene TRBV18, with TRBD1 identical over 8 bases. Germline CDR1 is KGHSH and CDR2 is LQKENI. J lost 6 bases, V lost 3 bases, and 7 bases had no gene match. The CDR3 is made up of 14 amino acids. CDR3 region: CASSPTDRVGEQYF. CDR3 DNA sequence: TGTGCCAGCTCACCCACGGACAGGGTAGGCGAGCAGTACTTC. The full variable domain, with the rest looked up from reference TRBV18 and TRBJ2-7, is NAGVMQNPRHLVRRRGQEARLRCSPMKGHSHVYWYRQLPEEGLKFMVYLQKENIIDESGMPKERFSAEFPKEGPSILRIQQVVRGDSAAYFCASSPTDRVGEQYFGPGTRLTVT.

CDR3 amino acids: CASSLEAGQETQYF. CDR3 sequence (DNA): TGTGCCAGCAGCTTGGAAGCAGGGCAGGAGACCCAGTACTTC. The rearrangement joins TRBV5-8 to TRBJ2-5, with D possibly being TRBD1 (5 bases). Germline V lookup: CDR1 SGHTS, CDR2 YDEGEE. Trimming took off 0 bases at V and 5 bases at J, with 11 bases between the two ends. There are 14 residues in the CDR3.

This chain joins TRBV7-8 and TRBJ2-7, with 7 bases matching TRBD2. Germline-derived CDR1 and CDR2 are SGHVS and FQNEAQ. CDR3 length: 16 amino acids. Germline trimming cut 5 bases from V and 1 base from J; bases unmatched to any gene: 11. CDR3 sequence reads: CASSTQLSGTSYEQYF. In DNA form, the CDR3 reads TGTGCCAGCAGCACGCAATTGAGCGGGACGTCCTACGAGCAGTACTTC.

The V gene is TRBV7-3, the J gene TRBJ1-6; the D gene is possibly TRBD1 (5 bases). The CDR3 covers 14 residues. Per germline, CDR1 SGHTA and CDR2 FQGTGA. V was pared by 5 bases and J by 9 bases, with 14 bases between. For the CDR3, the DNA is TGTGCCAGCAGCCCCACGGGGGTCGGTTCACCCCTCCACTTT. It codes for CASSPTGVGSPLHF.

The chain uses TRBV7-2 and TRBJ1-1; possibly TRBD1 for D (5 bases). From germline, CDR1 is SGHTA and CDR2 FQGNSA. There are 14 residues in the CDR3. Trimming removed 1 base at V and 4 bases at J, with 10 bases between. The CDR3, as DNA: TGTGCCAGCAGCTTAGGTTGGGGGGGCACTGAAGCTTTCTTT. It encodes CASSLGWGGTEAFF.

In this sample, this clone turned up once. This chain links TRBV3-1 (or the pseudogene TRBV3-2) with TRBJ2-1, with D possibly TRBD2 on 5 matching bases. Germline loops: CDR1 LGHDT, CDR2 YNNKEL (reference sequence). The CDR3 runs to 15 residues. The V and J ends lost 5 bases and 2 bases respectively, with 13 bases between them. CDR3: CASSSDLETYNEQFF. The CDR3 nucleotides read TGTGCCAGCAGCTCGGACTTAGAGACCTACAATGAGCAGTTCTTC.

The chain joins TRBV15 to TRBJ2-7; D possibly corresponds to TRBD1 (5 bases). The CDR3 is made up of 14 amino acids. Trimming took off 0 bases at V and 2 bases at J, with 8 bases between the two ends. Germline CDR1 reads LNHNV; CDR2 reads YYDKDF (reference sequence). CDR3 residues: CATSRDQGAYEQYF. The CDR3 DNA follows: TGTGCCACCAGCAGAGATCAGGGCGCCTACGAGCAGTACTTC.

A note on this clone: The junction does not match germline at one end; this may be a read error. CDR3 DNA: TGTGCCAGCAGCCAAGGAGGGGGGGATAGCGGGAGCCCGTGGTTC. Residues: CASSQGGGDSGSPWF. V is TRBV4-2 and J is TRBJ2-7, with 9 nucleotides matching TRBD2. CDR3 length: 15 residues. Germline V gene data show CDR1 as LGHNA and CDR2 as YNFKEQ.

The CDR3 DNA reads as TGTGCCAGCAGTGCCCAGGCTAGCGGTGCTAGCACAGATACGCAGTATTTT. Translating gives CASSAQASGASTDTQYF. This rearrangement joins TRBV6-1 to TRBJ2-3; TRBD2 matches at 7 bases. This CDR3 spans 17 amino acids. Germline lookup yields CDR1 MNHNS and CDR2 SASEGT. Unmatched junction bases numbered 10, after V lost 4 bases and J lost 0 bases.

The chain is built from TRBV5-6 and TRBJ1-1; D might be TRBD1 (5 bases). The CDR3 length is 13 residues. Germline CDR1 SGHDT, CDR2 YYEEEE. V was pared by 1 base and J by 5 bases, with 9 bases between. The CDR3 here is CASSLQGGTEAFF. The CDR3 DNA reads TGTGCCAGCAGCTTGCAGGGAGGTACTGAAGCTTTCTTT.

The chain couples TRBV30 to TRBJ1-1; D is possibly TRBD1 (5 bases). CDR1 and CDR2 from the germline V gene are GTSNPN and SVGIG (reference sequence). Trimming shortened V by 2 bases and J by 2 bases, and 9 bases separated the two germline ends. The CDR3 length is 13 residues. The CDR3 protein is CAWSSGLNTEAFF. CDR3 nucleotides: TGTGCCTGGAGTTCAGGGCTTAACACTGAAGCTTTCTTT.

A few counts support this clone. This sequence joins TRBV7-2 and TRBJ2-1, with D possibly being TRBD1 (5 bases). V was clipped by 2 bases and J by 3 bases, with 11 bases between them. Germline CDR1 reads SGHTA; CDR2 reads FQGNSA. This CDR3 is built from 15 residues. In DNA form, the CDR3 reads TGTGCCAGCAGCTTATACTCAGGGAACTACAATGAGCAGTTCTTC. This encodes CASSLYSGNYNEQFF.

V is TRBV19 and J is TRBJ2-2; 14 bases agree with TRBD2. The V segment lost 2 bases and the J segment 7 bases; nucleotides outside the gene matches: 18. From germline, CDR1 is LNHDA and CDR2 SQIVND (reference sequence). The CDR3 sequence is 21 residues long. The CDR3 region is CASSIPPSGRTSGRKVGELFF. The CDR3 nucleotides are TGTGCCAGTAGTATACCCCCCTCTGGTAGGACTAGCGGGAGGAAGGTCGGGGAGCTGTTTTTT. The full variable domain, its missing parts supplied by reference TRBV19 and TRBJ2-2, is DGGITQSPKYLFRKEGQNVTLSCEQNLNHDAMYWYRQDPGQGLRLIYYSQIVNDFQKGDIAEGYSVSREKKESFPLTVTSAQKNPTAFYLCASSIPPSGRTSGRKVGELFFGEGSRLTVL.

The chain carries TRBV7-3 and TRBJ1-1, with 7 bases matching TRBD1. The CDR3 contains 13 residues. The trim removed 5 bases at V and 8 bases at J, leaving 8 bases unmatched. Germline V gene lookup returns CDR1 SGHTA and CDR2 FQGTGA. The CDR3 nucleotides read TGTGCCAGCAGCCCCTCGTCGGGACAGGAAGCTTTCTTT. This gives the protein CASSPSSGQEAFF.

The V and J genes are TRBV29-1 and TRBJ1-1, with TRBD1 matching 10 bases. The germline gives CDR1 SQVTM, CDR2 ANQGSEA. The CDR3 consists of 16 residues. The V segment lost 3 bases and the J segment 2 bases; nucleotides outside the gene matches: 9. The CDR3 reads CSVDRDRGVQNTEAFF. In DNA form, the CDR3 reads TGCAGCGTTGACCGGGACAGGGGCGTACAAAACACTGAAGCTTTCTTT.

This clone appeared once. V gene TRBV4-1 combines with J gene TRBJ1-6; no reliable D call. CDR3 length: 14 amino acids. V was cut by 6 bases and J by 12 bases, with 18 bases left in between. The V gene's germline CDR1 is MGHRA and CDR2 YSYEKL. The CDR3 sequence: CASSQASGGVPLHF. CDR3 sequence (DNA): TGCGCCAGCAGTCAGGCGAGCGGAGGAGTACCCCTCCACTTT.

The chain has TRBV7-3 and TRBJ2-7, with 7 positions matching TRBD2. The CDR3 runs to 14 residues. The germline gives CDR1 SGHTA, CDR2 FQGTGA. V lost 2 bases, J lost 2 bases, and 3 bases stayed unmatched. CDR3 residues: CASSLGSGAYEQYF. CDR3 coding DNA: TGTGCCAGCAGCTTAGGCAGCGGGGCCTACGAGCAGTACTTC.

The rearrangement joins TRBV7-2 to TRBJ1-1, with 9 nucleotides matching TRBD1. Trimming at V came to 5 bases and at J to 11 bases, leaving 9 bases not matched to a gene. The germline V gene encodes CDR1 SGHTA and CDR2 FQGNSA. The CDR3 loop spans 13 amino acids. Here the CDR3 reads CASSPGQGVRAFF. CDR3 coding DNA: TGTGCCAGCAGCCCGGGACAGGGCGTGAGGGCTTTCTTT.

The V gene is TRBV7-9, the J gene TRBJ2-1; D is possibly TRBD2 (6 bases). Germline CDR1 reads SEHNR; CDR2 reads FQNEAQ (reference sequence). The length of the CDR3 is 14 residues. The V and J ends lost 8 bases and 2 bases respectively, with 13 bases between them. The DNA of the CDR3 is TGTGCCAGCCAATTCCCGGGGGCCTACAATGAGCAGTTCTTC. It codes for CASQFPGAYNEQFF.

The chain uses TRBV6-5 and TRBJ1-5; D is possibly TRBD1 (5 bases). CDR1 and CDR2 (germline): MNHEY, SVGAGI. Trimming took off 5 bases at V and 4 bases at J, with 12 bases between the two ends. The CDR3 extends over 14 amino acids. The CDR3 DNA sequence: TGTGCCAGCAGTAACGGGGGGGGAAATCAGCCCCAGCATTTT. It is translated as CASSNGGGNQPQHF.

The rearrangement uses TRBV7-2 and TRBJ2-3; TRBD1 matches at 7 bases. CDR3 length: 16 residues. Trimming at V came to 1 base and at J to 0 bases, leaving 4 bases not matched to a gene. Germline values: CDR1 SGHTA, CDR2 FQGNSA. CDR3 DNA sequence: TGTGCCAGCAGCTTAGTAGCGACAGGGAGCACAGATACGCAGTATTTT. Protein product: CASSLVATGSTDTQYF. Supplemented by reference TRBV7-2 and TRBJ2-3, the full variable domain reads GAGVSQSPSNKVTEKGKDVELRCDPISGHTALYWYRQSLGQGLEFLIYFQGNSAPDKSGLPSDRFSAERTGGSVSTLTIQRTQQEDSAVYLCASSLVATGSTDTQYFGPGTRLTVL.

The chain combines TRBV7-2 with TRBJ2-3, with D unresolved. The CDR3 runs to 14 residues. V lost 4 bases and J lost 4, with 12 bases in between. CDR1 SGHTA and CDR2 FQGNSA come from the germline V gene. CDR3 nucleotide sequence: TGTGCCAGCAGCTGGAGAGCTAGTTCAGATACGCAGTATTTT. It yields the protein CASSWRASSDTQYF.